These T cell receptor beta chains were read from a single sample in a study of blood T cell repertoires in COVID-19. Assay used: immunoSEQ multiplex PCR; TCRdb lists only in-frame clones, some missing. Of some 250,000 clones detected, approximately 86% appear once; the ten largest clones hold about 0.7%. Sequenced material: peripheral blood. The receptors stem from a human donor in a cohort sampled during active COVID-19. Both conserved end residues are part of each CDR3. Each record gives: J gene, CDR3 length, clone size, D gene, V gene, CDR3 DNA, CDR3 protein. The D gene is left open where the match is weak. Size is omitted from some rows. Given values are once, few, many or a class for expanded clones.

TRBJ2-6 15 few TRBD1 TRBV2 TGTGCCAGCAGGAGGGGACAGACTGGGGCCAACGTCCTGACTTTC CASRRGQTGANVLTF
TRBJ1-2 14 . TRBD1 TRBV27 TGTGCCAGCAGGCTTATAGGACAGGGGAATGGCTACACCTTC CASRLIGQGNGYTF
TRBJ2-7 14 . TRBD2 TRBV19 TGTGCCAGTAGTATTATCGCGGGAGTGGACGAGCAGTACTTC CASSIIAGVDEQYF
TRBJ1-1 18 . . TRBV4-3 TGCGCCAGCAGCCAAGACGCCCAGGGGCTCCGTATGAACACTGAAGCTTTCTTT CASSQDAQGLRMNTEAFF
TRBJ1-2 15 . . TRBV7-2 TGTGCCAGCAGCTTTAGGGGAGGGGGGAACTATGGCTACACCTTC CASSFRGGGNYGYTF
TRBJ1-5 12 . . TRBV10-1 TGCGCCAGCACTTGTAGAAATCAGCCCCAGCATTTT CASTCRNQPQHF
TRBJ2-4 15 once . TRBV15 TGTGCCACCAGCAGCATCGCTATAGCCAAAAACATTCAGTACTTC CATSSIAIAKNIQYF
TRBJ2-6 17 . TRBD1 TRBV5-4 TGTGCCAGCAGCCATGGGGACAGGGGGCAGGGGGCCAACGTCCTGACTTTC CASSHGDRGQGANVLTF
TRBJ1-4 15 . . TRBV9 TGTGCCAGCAGCGCTTGGGGCAGTACTAATGAAAAACTGTTTTTT CASSAWGSTNEKLFF
TRBJ1-3 14 . TRBD1 TRBV5-4 TGTGCCAGCAGGGAGGGACAGGCGGGGAACACCATATATTTT CASREGQAGNTIYF
TRBJ1-2 17 . . TRBV7-9 TGTGCCAGCAGCTTAGTGGCCCCAGGACAGTCACTCTATGGCTACACCTTC CASSLVAPGQSLYGYTF
TRBJ2-7 12 . TRBD2 TRBV18 TGTGCCAGCTCACCGGGAGGGAACGAGCAGTACTTC CASSPGGNEQYF
TRBJ1-6 13 . TRBD1 TRBV6-5 TGTGCCAGCAGAAGGGGGCTCAGGTCACCCCTCCACTTT CASRRGLRSPLHF
TRBJ1-1 15 . . TRBV24-1 TGTGCCACCAGTGCCCCCATATCACAAGCTAGGAGAGCTTTCTTT CATSAPISQARRAFF
TRBJ2-7 11 . . TRBV7-9 TGTGCCAGCACTAACCGGGACGAGCAGTACTTC CASTNRDEQYF
TRBJ1-1 13 . . TRBV7-8 TGTGCCAGCAGCTTATGGAGTAGGACTGAAGCTTTCTTT CASSLWSRTEAFF
TRBJ1-2 14 . TRBD1 TRBV19 TGTGCCAGTAGTAGCCAGGGGGCGGAATATGGCTACACCTTC CASSSQGAEYGYTF
TRBJ2-7 11 . . TRBV12-3/TRBV12-4 TGTGCCAGCAGTTTAAGCCGCGAGCAGTACTTC CASSLSREQYF
TRBJ2-3 15 . TRBD1 TRBV5-1 TGCGCCAGCAGCTTCGGACAGGGGAGCACAGATACGCAGTATTTT CASSFGQGSTDTQYF
TRBJ1-2 15 . TRBD1 TRBV19 TGTGCCAGTAGTGGAGCAGGGGGCATGGTCTATGGCTACACCTTC CASSGAGGMVYGYTF
TRBJ2-3 13 . TRBD2 TRBV19 TGTGCCAGTAGTACCGAGCGGGAAGATACGCAGTATTTT CASSTEREDTQYF
TRBJ1-1 14 once . TRBV7-2 TGTGCCAGCAGCCCCTTAGGCGGGAACACTGAAGCTTTCTTT CASSPLGGNTEAFF
TRBJ1-3 14 . . TRBV3-1/TRBV3-2 TGTGCCAGCAGCCAAGAGCCAGGGGGAAACACCATATATTTT CASSQEPGGNTIYF
TRBJ1-1 14 . . TRBV10-3 TGTGCCATCAGTGATGGCAGGGAAGTCACTGAAGCTTTCTTT CAISDGREVTEAFF
TRBJ2-7 14 . . TRBV19 TGTGCCAGTAGTTACCCCGGACAGCCTGAGGTGCAGTACTTC CASSYPGQPEVQYF
TRBJ2-1 14 few . TRBV19 TGTGCCAGTAGTATTTCGGTCCATCCCCATGAGCAGTTCTTC CASSISVHPHEQFF
TRBJ2-1 13 few . TRBV5-1 TGCGCCAGCAGCTTGATCGCCTACAATGAGCAGTTCTTC CASSLIAYNEQFF
TRBJ1-2 13 . . TRBV6-5 TGTGCCAGCAGTTACGGGGGGTTGGATGGCTACACCTTC CASSYGGLDGYTF
TRBJ2-7 16 . TRBD1 TRBV10-3 TGTGCCATCAGCGGACAGACAGGGCTCTCCGTCTACGAGCAGTACTTC CAISGQTGLSVYEQYF
TRBJ2-3 22 . TRBD2 TRBV18 TGTGCCAGCTCACCACCCTACTTGGAGCGGGGGAGCGCTCGACTCAGCACAGATACGCAGTATTTT CASSPPYLERGSARLSTDTQYF
TRBJ2-6 15 . . TRBV27 TGTGCCAGCAGTACCCGGGTCTCTGGGGCCAACGTCCTGACTTTC CASSTRVSGANVLTF
TRBJ2-7 12 few . TRBV12-3/TRBV12-4 TGTGCCAGCAGTCCCCGGTCCTACGAGCAGTACTTC CASSPRSYEQYF
TRBJ2-1 16 . TRBD1 TRBV10-3 TGTGCCATCAGTGACTACGACAGGGGGGTGGAAGATGAGCAGTTCTTC CAISDYDRGVEDEQFF
TRBJ2-3 13 . . TRBV27 TGTGCCAGCACCCAGGTCCCCACAGATACGCAGTATTTT CASTQVPTDTQYF
TRBJ1-1 13 . . TRBV30 TGTGCCTGGAGTCAAAATTCGAACACTGAAGCTTTCTTT CAWSQNSNTEAFF
TRBJ1-2 13 . . TRBV6-1 TGTGCCAGCAGTGAAGGAGTAAACTATGGCTACACCTTC CASSEGVNYGYTF
TRBJ2-7 15 . TRBD2 TRBV13 TGTGCCAGCAGCCCGGGTAGCGGGGGAAGCTACGAGCAGTACTTC CASSPGSGGSYEQYF
TRBJ2-7 14 . TRBD1 TRBV19 TGTGCCAGTAGTCCCAGACAGGGGTCGTACGAGCAGTACTTC CASSPRQGSYEQYF
TRBJ2-1 13 . . TRBV12-3/TRBV12-4 TGTGCCAGCCAGGAGGACGCCTACAATGAGCAGTTCTTC CASQEDAYNEQFF
TRBJ1-2 12 once . TRBV7-9 TGTGCCAGCATCAACGAGGACAGTGGCTACACCTTC CASINEDSGYTF
TRBJ1-3 14 . . TRBV7-2 TGTGCCAGCAGCCCTCAGGGATCTGGAAACACCATATATTTT CASSPQGSGNTIYF
TRBJ2-3 13 . . TRBV15 TGTGCCACTACCGGACTCAACACAGATACGCAGTATTTT CATTGLNTDTQYF
TRBJ2-1 14 . . TRBV18 TGTGCCAGCTCACTTGGCGTGTCAGGGAATGAGCAGTTCTTC CASSLGVSGNEQFF
TRBJ2-3 14 . . TRBV28 TGTGCCAGCAGCCGAGTCCGGTTCACAGATACGCAGTATTTT CASSRVRFTDTQYF
TRBJ1-1 13 . . TRBV10-3 TGTGCCATCAGAGGGGACGGGGGGACTGAAGCTTTCTTT CAIRGDGGTEAFF
TRBJ2-7 14 . . TRBV9 TGTGCCAGCAGCGTTAGGGACTTTACCTACGAGCAGTACTTC CASSVRDFTYEQYF
TRBJ1-2 13 few . TRBV18 TGTGCCAGCTCACTGGACAGTAGCTATGGCTACACCTTC CASSLDSSYGYTF
TRBJ2-5 15 . TRBD2 TRBV2 TGTGCCAGCAGTGCGACTAGCGGGGGACAAGAGACCCAGTACTTC CASSATSGGQETQYF
TRBJ1-4 11 . TRBD1 TRBV2 TGTGCCAGCAGCACGGGACAGGGACTGTTTTTT CASSTGQGLFF
TRBJ2-1 16 . TRBD1 TRBV7-3 TGTGCCAGCAGCGAAACAGGGGGTCGGTCCTACAATGAGCAGTTCTTC CASSETGGRSYNEQFF
TRBJ1-5 14 . TRBD1 TRBV5-6 TGTGCCAGCAGCTTAGGACAGGCAAATCAGCCCCAGCATTTT CASSLGQANQPQHF